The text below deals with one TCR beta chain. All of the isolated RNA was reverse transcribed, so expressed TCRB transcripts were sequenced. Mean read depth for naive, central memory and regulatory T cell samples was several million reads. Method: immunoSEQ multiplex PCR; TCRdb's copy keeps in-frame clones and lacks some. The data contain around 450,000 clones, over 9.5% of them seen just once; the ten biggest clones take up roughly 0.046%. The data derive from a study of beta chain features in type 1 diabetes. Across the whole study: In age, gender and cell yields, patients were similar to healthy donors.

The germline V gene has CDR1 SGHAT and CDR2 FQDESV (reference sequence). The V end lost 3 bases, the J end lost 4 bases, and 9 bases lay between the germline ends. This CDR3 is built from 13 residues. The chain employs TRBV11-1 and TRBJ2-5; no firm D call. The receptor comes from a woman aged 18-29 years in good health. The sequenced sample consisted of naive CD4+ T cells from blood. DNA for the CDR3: TGTGCCAGCAGCTTTGGATATGGAGAGACCCAGTACTTC. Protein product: CASSFGYGETQYF.